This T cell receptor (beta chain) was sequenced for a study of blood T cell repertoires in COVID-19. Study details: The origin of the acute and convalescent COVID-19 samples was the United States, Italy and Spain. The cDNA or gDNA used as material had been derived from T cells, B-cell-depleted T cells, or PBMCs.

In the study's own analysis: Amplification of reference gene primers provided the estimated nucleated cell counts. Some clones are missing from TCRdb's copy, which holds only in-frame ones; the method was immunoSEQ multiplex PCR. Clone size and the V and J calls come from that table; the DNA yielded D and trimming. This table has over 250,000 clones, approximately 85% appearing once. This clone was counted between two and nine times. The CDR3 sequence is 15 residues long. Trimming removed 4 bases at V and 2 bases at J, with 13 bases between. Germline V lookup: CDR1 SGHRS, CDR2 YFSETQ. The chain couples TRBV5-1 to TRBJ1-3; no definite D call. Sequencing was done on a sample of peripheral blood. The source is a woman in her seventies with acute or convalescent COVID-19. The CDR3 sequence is CASSARTGTGNTIYF. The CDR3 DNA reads TGCGCCAGCAGCGCCCGGACCGGGACTGGAAACACCATATATTTT.